Listed below are T cell receptor beta chains from one sample, sequenced in a study of Tregs in tolerant kidney transplant recipients. Generated by immunoSEQ multiplex PCR, the TCRdb table keeps only in-frame clones and is missing some. The sample shows around 78,000 clones, around 93% of them seen only once. The sequencing used Tregs from blood, collected before the transplant. These receptor sequences come from a human donor who received a combined kidney and bone marrow transplant. Each CDR3 is given without its conserved first and last residue. The order of the fields is J gene, D gene, V gene, CDR3 protein. The D gene is left open where the match is weak.

>TRBJ1-1|NA|TRBV5-1
ASAVGARTEAF
>TRBJ1-3|NA|TRBV6-5
ASSYGAGGNTIY
>TRBJ1-5|TRBD1|TRBV28
ASHTGVQPQH
>TRBJ2-7|NA|TRBV5-4
ASSLRGVGGGDEQY
>TRBJ2-7|TRBD2|TRBV28
ASSFAGGSYEQY
>TRBJ2-2|TRBD1|TRBV5-1
ASSGTGAGELF
>TRBJ1-1|NA|TRBV11-2
ASSIRRGPTEAF
>TRBJ1-2|NA|TRBV6-5
ASSYGSADYGYT
>TRBJ1-2|NA|TRBV29-1
SSGGGTNYGYT
>TRBJ2-5|NA|TRBV14
ASSQNEQETQY
>TRBJ2-1|NA|TRBV27
ASSFGQSSYNEQF
>TRBJ2-2|TRBD1|TRBV5-1
ASSLAGQGNDGELF
>TRBJ2-2|TRBD2|TRBV7-2
ASSEKGLASNTGELF
>TRBJ1-5|TRBD1|TRBV6-5
ASSDTGDQPQH
>TRBJ2-4|NA|TRBV19
ASMKESEGKNIQY
>TRBJ2-5|TRBD1|TRBV5-1
ASSLGSRGETQY
>TRBJ2-5|TRBD2|TRBV12-5
ASGLGTRRETQY
>TRBJ2-4|NA|TRBV7-2
ASSTSGLAKNIQY
>TRBJ2-6|NA|TRBV5-4
ASSFRGAGANVLT
>TRBJ2-6|TRBD1|TRBV7-2
ASSLVGTGGAGANVLT
>TRBJ1-5|NA|TRBV7-2
ASSLVWVGSQPQH
>TRBJ2-2|NA|TRBV27
ASSLQGTGELF
>TRBJ2-1|NA|TRBV6-4
ASSGQADNEQF
>TRBJ2-7|NA|TRBV6-9
ASSEGELSSYEQY
>TRBJ2-5|NA|TRBV6-6
ASSYSLRWETQY
>TRBJ2-7|TRBD2|TRBV5-6
ASSFGSGRVYEQY
>TRBJ2-7|NA|TRBV27
ASSLIGGYEQY
>TRBJ2-5|TRBD1|TRBV5-1
ASSRGQETGGETQY
>TRBJ2-1|NA|TRBV28
ASCPYNYNEQF
>TRBJ2-5|NA|TRBV28
ASSQGTLETQY
>TRBJ2-1|NA|TRBV5-1
ASSLGWTGLSSYNEQF
>TRBJ2-5|NA|TRBV10-1
ASSESGTGETQY
>TRBJ2-1|TRBD2|TRBV19
ASSAGLAGLSSYNEQF
>TRBJ2-1|TRBD2|TRBV29-1
SPVTSGNNEQF
>NA|NA|TRBV27
ASSSRGISYEQY
>TRBJ2-7|TRBD2|TRBV5-1
ASSWTSGSEY
>TRBJ2-1|TRBD1|TRBV5-1
ASSSGTGVNEQF
>TRBJ2-7|NA|TRBV27
ASSYTRDYEQY
>TRBJ2-3|NA|TRBV30
AWSLWGTDTQY
>TRBJ2-1|TRBD2|TRBV19
ASSAGTSGMEQF
>TRBJ1-1|TRBD1|TRBV28
ASRVPGTVLNTEAF
>TRBJ2-1|TRBD2|TRBV25-1
ASSGIRLAGAHEQF
>TRBJ2-1|NA|TRBV5-1
ASSLGPAGDEQF
>TRBJ1-4|NA|TRBV13
ASSLVGTAEGLF
>TRBJ2-3|NA|TRBV12-1
ASSSPRLAGGPGTDTQY
>TRBJ2-1|NA|TRBV18
ASSPAAVSYNEQF
>TRBJ1-1|NA|TRBV18
ASSDNRNTEAF
>TRBJ1-5|NA|TRBV28
ASSLHGIGDQPQH
>TRBJ1-6|TRBD1|TRBV6-1
ASSGTGEPLH
>TRBJ2-1|TRBD2|TRBV7-9
ASSPGTSNANEQF
>TRBJ1-4|NA|TRBV7-8
ASSLDRERKLF
>TRBJ2-1|TRBD2|TRBV6-4
ASSDSMGGRAYNEQF
>TRBJ2-5|TRBD2|TRBV4-3
ASSQASTSGSRTGETQY
>TRBJ2-4|NA|TRBV10-3
ASAPGVLAKNIQY
>TRBJ2-1|NA|TRBV2
ASSPRSPLGYNEQF
>TRBJ2-3|TRBD1|TRBV19
ASSIGYRGSTDTQY
>TRBJ2-1|TRBD2|TRBV6-1
ASLNSGGLNNEQF